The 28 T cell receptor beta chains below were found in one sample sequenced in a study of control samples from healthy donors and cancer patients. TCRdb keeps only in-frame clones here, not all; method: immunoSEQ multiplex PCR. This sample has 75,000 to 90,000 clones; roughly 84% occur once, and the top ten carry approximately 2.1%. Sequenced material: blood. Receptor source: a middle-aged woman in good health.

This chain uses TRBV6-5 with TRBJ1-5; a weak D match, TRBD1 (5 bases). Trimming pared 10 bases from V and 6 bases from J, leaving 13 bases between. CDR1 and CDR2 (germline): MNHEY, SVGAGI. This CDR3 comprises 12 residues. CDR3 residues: CAISRGPQPQHF. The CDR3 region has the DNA TGTGCCATCTCGAGGGGCCCTCAGCCCCAGCATTTT.

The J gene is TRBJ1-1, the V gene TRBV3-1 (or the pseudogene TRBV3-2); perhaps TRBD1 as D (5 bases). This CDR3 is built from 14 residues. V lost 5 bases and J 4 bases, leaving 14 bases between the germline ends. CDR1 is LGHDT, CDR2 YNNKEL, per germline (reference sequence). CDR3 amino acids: CASSSLAGTTEAFF. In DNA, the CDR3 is TGTGCCAGCAGCTCTCTGGCCGGGACCACTGAAGCTTTCTTT.

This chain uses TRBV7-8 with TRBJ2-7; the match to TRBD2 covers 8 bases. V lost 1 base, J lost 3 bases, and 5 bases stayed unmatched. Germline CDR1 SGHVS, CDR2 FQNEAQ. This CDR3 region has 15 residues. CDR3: CASSLGVAGLYEQYF. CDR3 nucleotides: TGTGCCAGCAGCTTAGGGGTAGCGGGGCTCTACGAGCAGTACTTC.

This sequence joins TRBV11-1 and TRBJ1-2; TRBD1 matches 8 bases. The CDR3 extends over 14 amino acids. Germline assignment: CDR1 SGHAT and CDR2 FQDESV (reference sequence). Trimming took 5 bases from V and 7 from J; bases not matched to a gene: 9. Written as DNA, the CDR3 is TGTGCCAGCAGCCTTCGGACAGGGCAGATTGGCTACACCTTC. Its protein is CASSLRTGQIGYTF.

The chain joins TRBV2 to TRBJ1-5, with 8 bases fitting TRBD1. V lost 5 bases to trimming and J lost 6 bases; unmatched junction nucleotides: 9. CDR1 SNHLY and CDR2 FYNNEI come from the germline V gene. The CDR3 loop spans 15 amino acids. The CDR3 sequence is CASSRRSGTGQPQHF. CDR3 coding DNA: TGTGCCAGCAGTAGACGATCCGGGACAGGTCAGCCCCAGCATTTT.

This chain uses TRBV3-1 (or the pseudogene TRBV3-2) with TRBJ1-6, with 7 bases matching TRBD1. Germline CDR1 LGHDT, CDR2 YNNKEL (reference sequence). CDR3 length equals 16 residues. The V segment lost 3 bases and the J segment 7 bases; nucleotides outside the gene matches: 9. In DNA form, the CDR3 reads TGTGCCAGCAGCCAGGGACTTACAGGGGCGAATTCACCCCTCCACTTT. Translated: CASSQGLTGANSPLHF.

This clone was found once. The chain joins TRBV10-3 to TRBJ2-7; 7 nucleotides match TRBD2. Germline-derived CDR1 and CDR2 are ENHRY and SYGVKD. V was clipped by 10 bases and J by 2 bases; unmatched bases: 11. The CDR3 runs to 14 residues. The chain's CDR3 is CATTGGGAPYEQYF. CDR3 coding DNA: TGTGCCACCACCGGCGGGGGAGCCCCCTACGAGCAGTACTTC.

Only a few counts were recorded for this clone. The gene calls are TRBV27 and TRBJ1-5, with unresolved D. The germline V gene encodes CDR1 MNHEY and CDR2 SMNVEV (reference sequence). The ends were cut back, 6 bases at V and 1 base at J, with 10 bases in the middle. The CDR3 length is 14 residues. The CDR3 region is CASSPKTSNQPQHF. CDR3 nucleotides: TGTGCCAGCAGCCCCAAGACAAGCAATCAGCCCCAGCATTTT.

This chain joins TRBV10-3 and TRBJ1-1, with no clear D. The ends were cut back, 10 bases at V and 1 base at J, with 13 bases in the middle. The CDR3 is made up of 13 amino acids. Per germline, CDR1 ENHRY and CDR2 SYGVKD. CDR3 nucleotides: TGTGCCACCTGGGCAGACCAGAACACTGAAGCTTTCTTT. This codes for CATWADQNTEAFF.

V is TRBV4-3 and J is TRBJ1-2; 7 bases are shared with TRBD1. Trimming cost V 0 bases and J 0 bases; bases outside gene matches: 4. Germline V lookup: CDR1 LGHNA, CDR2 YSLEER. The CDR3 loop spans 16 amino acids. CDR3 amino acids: CASSQDVTGTNYGYTF. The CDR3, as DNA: TGCGCCAGCAGCCAAGATGTGACAGGGACTAACTATGGCTACACCTTC.

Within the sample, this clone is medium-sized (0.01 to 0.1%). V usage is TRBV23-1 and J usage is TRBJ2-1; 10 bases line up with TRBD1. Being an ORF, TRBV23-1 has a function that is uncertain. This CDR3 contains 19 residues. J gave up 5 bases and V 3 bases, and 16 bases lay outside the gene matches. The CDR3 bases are TGCGCCAGCAGTCAGCAAACCGGGACAGGGGATTTCCCCCACAATGAGCAGTTCTTC. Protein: CASSQQTGTGDFPHNEQFF.

Here the CDR3 reads CASSLVGGVTEAFF. CDR3 bases: TGTGCCAGCAGCTTAGTAGGGGGCGTCACTGAAGCTTTCTTT. V is TRBV7-2 and J is TRBJ1-1; 7 bases are a match to TRBD1. Trimming cost V 1 base and J 4 bases; bases outside gene matches: 3. Germline V gene sequence: CDR1 SGHTA, CDR2 FQGNSA. This CDR3 is 14 amino acids long.

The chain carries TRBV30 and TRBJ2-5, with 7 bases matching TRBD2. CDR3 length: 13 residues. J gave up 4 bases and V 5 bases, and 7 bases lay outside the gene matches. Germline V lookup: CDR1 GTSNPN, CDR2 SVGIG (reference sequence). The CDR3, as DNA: TGTGCCTGGGGGTCGCGGGGGTCAGAGACCCAGTACTTC. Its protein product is CAWGSRGSETQYF.

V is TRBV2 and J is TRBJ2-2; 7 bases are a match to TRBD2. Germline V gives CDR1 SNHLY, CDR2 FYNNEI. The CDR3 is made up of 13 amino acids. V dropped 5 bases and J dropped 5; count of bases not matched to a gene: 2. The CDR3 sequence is CASSSLATGELFF. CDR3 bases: TGTGCCAGCAGTTCACTAGCGACCGGGGAGCTGTTTTTT.

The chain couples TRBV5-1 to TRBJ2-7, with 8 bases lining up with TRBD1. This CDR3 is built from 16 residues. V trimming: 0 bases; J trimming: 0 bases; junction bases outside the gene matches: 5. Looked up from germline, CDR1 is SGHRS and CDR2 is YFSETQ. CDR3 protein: CASSLGGQDFSYEQYF. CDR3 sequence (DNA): TGCGCCAGCAGCTTGGGGGGACAGGACTTCTCCTACGAGCAGTACTTC.

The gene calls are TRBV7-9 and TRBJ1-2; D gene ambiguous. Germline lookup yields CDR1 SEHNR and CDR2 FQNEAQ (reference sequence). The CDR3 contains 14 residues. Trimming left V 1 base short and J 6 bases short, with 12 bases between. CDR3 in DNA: TGTGCCAGCAGCTTAGTGCGGGGTGAGAATGGCTACACCTTC. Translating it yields CASSLVRGENGYTF. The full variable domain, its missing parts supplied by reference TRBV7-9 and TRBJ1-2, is DTGVSQNPRHKITKRGQNVTFRCDPISEHNRLYWYRQTLGQGPEFLTYFQNEAQLEKSRLLSDRFSAERPKGSFSTLEIQRTEQGDSAMYLCASSLVRGENGYTFGSGTRLTVV.

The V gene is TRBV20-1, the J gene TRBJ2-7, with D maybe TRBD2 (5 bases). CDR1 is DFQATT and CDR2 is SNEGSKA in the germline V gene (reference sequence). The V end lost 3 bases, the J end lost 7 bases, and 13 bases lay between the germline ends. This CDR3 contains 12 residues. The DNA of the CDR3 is TGCAGTGCTAGTAGCGAGGTGCGAGAGCAGTACTTC. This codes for CSASSEVREQYF.

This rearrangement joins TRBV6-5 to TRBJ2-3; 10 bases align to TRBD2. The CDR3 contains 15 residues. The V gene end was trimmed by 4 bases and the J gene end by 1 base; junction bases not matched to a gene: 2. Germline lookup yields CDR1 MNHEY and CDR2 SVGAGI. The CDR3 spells CASSSTSGGTDTQYF. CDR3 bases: TGTGCCAGCAGTTCTACTAGCGGGGGCACAGATACGCAGTATTTT.

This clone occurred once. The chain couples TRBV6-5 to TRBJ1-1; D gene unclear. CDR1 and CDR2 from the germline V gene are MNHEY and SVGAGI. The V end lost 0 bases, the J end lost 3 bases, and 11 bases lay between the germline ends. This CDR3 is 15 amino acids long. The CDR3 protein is CASSYSGVWDTEAFF. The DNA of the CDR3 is TGTGCCAGCAGTTACTCTGGGGTCTGGGACACTGAAGCTTTCTTT.

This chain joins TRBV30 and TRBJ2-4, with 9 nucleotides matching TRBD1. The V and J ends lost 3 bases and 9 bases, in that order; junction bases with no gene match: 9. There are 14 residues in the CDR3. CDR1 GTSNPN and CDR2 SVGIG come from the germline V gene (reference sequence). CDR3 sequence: CAWRRTGDKGIQYF. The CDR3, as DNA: TGTGCCTGGAGGCGGACAGGGGATAAGGGCATTCAGTACTTC.

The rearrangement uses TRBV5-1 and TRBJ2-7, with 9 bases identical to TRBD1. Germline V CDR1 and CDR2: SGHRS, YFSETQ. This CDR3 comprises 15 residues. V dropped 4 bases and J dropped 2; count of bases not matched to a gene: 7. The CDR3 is CASSQGTGKTYEQYF. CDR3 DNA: TGCGCCAGCAGCCAAGGGACAGGGAAGACCTACGAGCAGTACTTC. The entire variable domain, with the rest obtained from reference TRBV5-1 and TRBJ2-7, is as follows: KAGVTQTPRYLIKTRGQQVTLSCSPISGHRSVSWYQQTPGQGLQFLFEYFSETQRNKGNFPGRFSGRQFSNSRSEMNVSTLELGDSALYLCASSQGTGKTYEQYFGPGTRLTVT.

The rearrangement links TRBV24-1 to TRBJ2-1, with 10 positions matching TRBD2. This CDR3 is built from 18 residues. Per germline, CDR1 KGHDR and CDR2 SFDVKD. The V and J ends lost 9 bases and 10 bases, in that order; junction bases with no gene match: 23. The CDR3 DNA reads TGTGCCACCGGCACGGCTGTTTCGGAGCGGGGGGGCCATGGGGAGCAGTTCTTC. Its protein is CATGTAVSERGGHGEQFF.

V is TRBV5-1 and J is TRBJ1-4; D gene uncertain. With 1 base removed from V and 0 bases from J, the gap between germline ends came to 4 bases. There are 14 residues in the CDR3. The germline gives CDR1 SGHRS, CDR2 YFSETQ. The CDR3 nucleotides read TGCGCCAGCAGCTTGCAACCAACTAATGAAAAACTGTTTTTT. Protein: CASSLQPTNEKLFF.

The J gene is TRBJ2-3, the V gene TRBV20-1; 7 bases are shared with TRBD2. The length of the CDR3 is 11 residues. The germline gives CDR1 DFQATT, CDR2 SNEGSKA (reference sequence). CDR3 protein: CSSGLTDTQYF. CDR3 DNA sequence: TGCTCTAGCGGCCTCACAGATACGCAGTATTTT.

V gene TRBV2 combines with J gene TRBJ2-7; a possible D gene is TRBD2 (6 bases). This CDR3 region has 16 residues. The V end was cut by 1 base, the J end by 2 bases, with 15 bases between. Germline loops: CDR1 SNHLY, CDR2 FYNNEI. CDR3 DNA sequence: TGTGCCAGCAGTGAAGAGGGACTCCAATTGGCCTACGAGCAGTACTTC. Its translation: CASSEEGLQLAYEQYF.

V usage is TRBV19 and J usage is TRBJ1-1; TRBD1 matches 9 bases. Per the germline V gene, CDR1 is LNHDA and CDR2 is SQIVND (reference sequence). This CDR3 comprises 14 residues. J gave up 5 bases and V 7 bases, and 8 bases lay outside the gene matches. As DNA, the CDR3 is TGTGCCAGTACCCGGGACAGGGAGGGGACTGAAGCTTTCTTT. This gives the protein CASTRDREGTEAFF.

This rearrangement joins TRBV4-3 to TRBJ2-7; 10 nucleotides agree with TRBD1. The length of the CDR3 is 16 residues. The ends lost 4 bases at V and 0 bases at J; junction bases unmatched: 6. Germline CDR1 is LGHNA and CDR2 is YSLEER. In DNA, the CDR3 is TGCGCCAGCAGCCCGCGGACAGGGGGGTTCTCCTACGAGCAGTACTTC. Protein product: CASSPRTGGFSYEQYF.

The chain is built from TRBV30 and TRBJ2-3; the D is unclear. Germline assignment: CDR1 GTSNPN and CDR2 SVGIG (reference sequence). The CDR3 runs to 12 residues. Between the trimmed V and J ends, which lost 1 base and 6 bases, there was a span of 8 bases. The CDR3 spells CAWSGIVDTQYF. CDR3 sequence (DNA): TGTGCCTGGAGTGGGATAGTCGATACGCAGTATTTT.